These 17 T cell receptor beta chains came from one sample sequenced in a study of T cell clonality in common variable immunodeficiency. Here immunoSEQ multiplex PCR was the method, and the copy in TCRdb shows in-frame clones only, minus some. The sample was found to contain around 39,000 clones, and every one recurs. Sequencing was carried out using peripheral blood mononuclear cells. The receptor source for this set is a person aged 18 to 69 in good health.

This clone was seen at least ten times. The CDR3 extends 3 residues past the end of the read, so its final part is completed from the germline J gene. The V call is TRBV2, the J call TRBJ1-2; 10 bases line up with TRBD1. The CDR3 covers 14 residues. Germline CDR1 is SNHLY and CDR2 is FYNNEI. The CDR3 bases that were read are TGTGCCAGCCAGGGGGACAGGGGAGGTGGCGGC. Translating gives CASQGDRGGGG. The complete CDR3 sequence is CASQGDRGGGGYTF.

This clone has only a few counts. The CDR3 end is not reached by the read, which stops 3 residues before it; the germline J gene fills it in. The rearrangement links TRBV11-1 to TRBJ2-1; D is possibly TRBD2 (6 bases). The CDR3 totals 11 residues. Germline CDR1 and CDR2: SGHAT and FQDESV (reference sequence). The V end was cut by 6 bases, the J end by 9 bases, with 9 bases between. The CDR3 sequence: CASSSGGEQFF. Incomplete CDR3 DNA: TGTGCCAGCAGTTCCGGGGGTGAG.

This clone has at least ten counts. The read gets to within 3 residues of the CDR3 end, and the germline J gene fills in the rest. V gene TRBV5-1 combines with J gene TRBJ1-4; D is undetermined. V gave up 0 bases and J gave up 2 bases, with 5 bases separating them. This CDR3 contains 14 residues. CDR1 is SGHRS, CDR2 YFSETQ, per germline. The CDR3 loop reads CASSLGGTNEKLFF. The sequenced CDR3 bases are TGCGCCAGCAGCTTGGGAGGTACTAATGAAAAA.

This clone was found many times. The read comes to an end 3 residues before the CDR3 does, leaving the germline J gene to fill in the end. The chain joins TRBV18 to TRBJ2-5; a weak D match, TRBD1 (6 bases). In germline, CDR1 is KGHSH, CDR2 LQKENI. V lost 3 bases, J lost 4 bases, and 12 bases lay in between. The CDR3 runs to 14 residues. This CDR3 is CASSPRQAGETQYF. CDR3 DNA, as far as it was read: TGTGCCAGCTCACCGCGACAGGCGGGAGAGACC. Full variable domain (remainder filled in from reference TRBV18 and TRBJ2-5): NAGVMQNPRHLVRRRGQEARLRCSPMKGHSHVYWYRQLPEEGLKFMVYLQKENIIDESGMPKERFSAEFPKEGPSILRIQQVVRGDSAAYFCASSPRQAGETQYFGPGTRLLVL.

This clone was picked up many times. The CDR3 is cut off 3 residues early in the read; its end comes from the germline J gene. J is TRBJ1-3 and V is TRBV30; D is ambiguous. The germline gives CDR1 GTSNPN, CDR2 SVGIG (reference sequence). The CDR3 totals 15 residues. Between the trimmed V and J ends, which lost 1 base and 0 bases, there was a span of 10 bases. The CDR3 region is CAWSADTISGNTIYF. Incomplete CDR3 DNA: TGTGCCTGGAGTGCCGACACCATCTCTGGAAACACC.

This clone was detected ten times or more. With the read ending 3 residues before the CDR3 end, the germline J gene is used to fill in that end. The chain couples TRBV20-1 to TRBJ2-1, with 8 bases that match TRBD2. The CDR3 loop spans 14 amino acids. Germline V gene data show CDR1 as DFQATT and CDR2 as SNEGSKA (reference sequence). The trim removed 4 bases at V and 2 bases at J, leaving 4 bases unmatched. The CDR3 here is CSAITSGAYNEQFF. Partial CDR3 DNA: TGCAGTGCTATAACTAGCGGAGCCTACAATGAG.

The table lists this clone with many counts. Sequencing ends 3 residues short of the CDR3 end; the germline J gene provides the rest. The chain carries TRBV5-4 and TRBJ2-2; 7 bases are a match to TRBD1. Trimming removed 4 bases from V and 3 bases from J; junction bases left unmatched: 6. CDR3 length: 15 residues. Germline V gives CDR1 SGHNT, CDR2 YYREEE (reference sequence). The sequenced CDR3 bases are TGTGCCAGCAGCAACCGACAGGGAGACACCGGGGAG. Protein: CASSNRQGDTGE. Given in full, the CDR3 is CASSNRQGDTGELFF.

This clone was observed at least ten times. The CDR3 extends 3 residues past the end of the read, so its final part is completed from the germline J gene. The V gene is TRBV5-4, the J gene TRBJ2-1; D uncertain. Germline assignment: CDR1 SGHNT and CDR2 YYREEE (reference sequence). V shed 0 bases and J shed 5 bases, with 9 bases lying between them. The CDR3 has 14 amino acids. The CDR3 reads CASSLAIRHNEQFF. The sequenced part of the CDR3 DNA is TGTGCCAGCAGCTTGGCTATACGCCACAATGAG.

This clone was seen many times. The sequenced fragment ends 3 residues before the CDR3 boundary, so the rest is inferred from the germline J gene. The chain has TRBV18 and TRBJ2-7; D perhaps matches TRBD1 (5 bases). V lost 3 bases, J lost 4 bases, and 7 bases lay in between. The CDR3 is made up of 12 amino acids. Germline V gene sequence: CDR1 KGHSH, CDR2 LQKENI. The chain's CDR3 is CASSPGQYEQYF. CDR3 bases read: TGTGCCAGCTCACCGGGGCAGTACGAG.

This clone has ten or more counts. The read finishes 3 residues shy of the CDR3 end, and the germline J gene is used to complete it. The chain uses TRBV11-2 and TRBJ2-1; D gene unclear. The germline gives CDR1 SGHAT, CDR2 FQNNGV. The CDR3 has 13 residues. Trimming took off 0 bases at V and 3 bases at J, with 3 bases between the two ends. CDR3: CASSLEYYNEQFF. The DNA read from the CDR3 is TGTGCCAGCAGCTTAGAATACTACAATGAG.

The sample holds many counts of this clone. The covered CDR3 bases are TGTGCCAGCAGTTCTCCCCTAAGAATAGCGGTCTACGAG. Its protein is CASSSPLRIAVYE. The whole CDR3 is CASSSPLRIAVYEQYF. The chain uses TRBV6-2 or TRBV6-3 and TRBJ2-7, with D possibly matching TRBD2 (6 bases). The read comes to an end 3 residues before the CDR3 does, leaving the germline J gene to fill in the end. Germline V gene lookup returns CDR1 MNHEY and CDR2 SVGEGT. The CDR3 is made up of 16 amino acids. V was trimmed by 4 bases and J by 3 bases, leaving 19 bases between them.

This clone is medium-sized by share. Read coverage stops 3 residues before the CDR3 terminus; the germline J gene supplies the remainder. The chain joins TRBV19 to TRBJ1-2; 8 bases align to TRBD1. Trimming cost V 1 base and J 4 bases; bases outside gene matches: 5. The CDR3 has 15 residues. Per the germline V gene, CDR1 is LNHDA and CDR2 is SQIVND (reference sequence). The DNA read from the CDR3 is TGTGCCAGTAGTATAGCTGGACAGGGCGGCTATGGC. Translating it yields CASSIAGQGGYG. The CDR3 as a whole reads CASSIAGQGGYGYTF.

This clone showed up many times. Sequencing ends 3 residues short of the CDR3 end; the germline J gene provides the rest. The chain has TRBV18 and TRBJ2-2; D not resolved. Germline CDR1 and CDR2: KGHSH and LQKENI. The CDR3 contains 12 residues. The CDR3 protein is CVARANTGELFF. The CDR3 bases that were read are TGTGTTGCCAGAGCGAACACCGGGGAG.

This clone was recorded many times. The observed sequence ends 3 residues before the CDR3 terminus, with the missing tail filled in from the germline J gene. The V call is TRBV11-2, the J call TRBJ1-1, with a possible D match to TRBD1 (5 bases). Germline V gene sequence: CDR1 SGHAT, CDR2 FQNNGV. This CDR3 contains 15 residues. V shed 7 bases and J shed 1 base, with 16 bases lying between them. The covered CDR3 bases are TGTGCCAGCACCACCCGCGGGGCCGAGAACACTGAA. Amino acid sequence: CASTTRGAENTE. The full CDR3 sequence reads CASTTRGAENTEAFF.

This clone showed up many times. The read finishes 3 residues shy of the CDR3 end, and the germline J gene is used to complete it. This chain connects TRBV20-1 to TRBJ2-7; 9 nucleotides match TRBD1. The V segment lost 5 bases and the J segment 0 bases; nucleotides outside the gene matches: 14. CDR1 and CDR2 (germline): DFQATT, SNEGSKA (reference sequence). CDR3 length: 17 residues. The covered CDR3 bases are TGCAGTGCTGGGACAGGGCTTTGGTCCCTAAGCTCCTACGAG. It yields the protein CSAGTGLWSLSSYE. The entire CDR3 reads CSAGTGLWSLSSYEQYF.

As for this clone: This could be a read error, since a much larger clone is one nucleotide away. The read comes to an end 3 residues before the CDR3 does, leaving the germline J gene to fill in the end. The V and J genes are TRBV11-1 and TRBJ2-7; 11 nucleotides line up with TRBD2. Germline CDR1 and CDR2: SGHAT and FQDESV (reference sequence). The CDR3 sequence is 15 residues long. With 3 bases clipped from V and 3 bases from J, the junction kept 4 bases outside the gene matches. The CDR3 bases that were read are TGTGCCAGCAGCTTGGGGACTAGCGGATACTACGAG. It encodes CASSLGTSGYYE. The full CDR3 sequence reads CASSLGTSGYYEQYF.

This clone was recorded at least ten times. The read terminates 3 residues before the CDR3 end, so the remaining end is supplied by the germline J gene. The V gene is TRBV2, the J gene TRBJ2-7, with D tentatively TRBD1 or TRBD2 (5 bases each). Germline V CDR1 and CDR2: SNHLY, FYNNEI. Trimming removed 5 bases at V and 6 bases at J, with 14 bases between. There are 13 residues in the CDR3. The sequenced part of the CDR3 DNA is TGTGCCAGCAGTAATGGACATGGGAGCGAG. It is translated as CASSNGHGSE. The entire CDR3 sequence reads CASSNGHGSEQYF.